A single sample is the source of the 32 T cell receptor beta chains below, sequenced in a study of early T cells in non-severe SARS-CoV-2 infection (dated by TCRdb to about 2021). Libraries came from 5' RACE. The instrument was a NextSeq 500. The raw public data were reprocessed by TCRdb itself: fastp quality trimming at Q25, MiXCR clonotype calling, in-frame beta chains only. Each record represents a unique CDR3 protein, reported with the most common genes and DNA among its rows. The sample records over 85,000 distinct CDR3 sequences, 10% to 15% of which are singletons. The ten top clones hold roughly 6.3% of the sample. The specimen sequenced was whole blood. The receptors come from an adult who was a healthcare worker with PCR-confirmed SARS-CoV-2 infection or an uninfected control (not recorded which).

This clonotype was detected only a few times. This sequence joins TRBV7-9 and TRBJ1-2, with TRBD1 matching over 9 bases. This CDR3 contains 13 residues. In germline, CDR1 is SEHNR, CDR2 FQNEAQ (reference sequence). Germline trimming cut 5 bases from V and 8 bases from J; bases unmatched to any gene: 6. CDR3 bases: TGTGCCAGCAGCCCACAGGGGGCGCGGGGCTACACCTTC. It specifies CASSPQGARGYTF.

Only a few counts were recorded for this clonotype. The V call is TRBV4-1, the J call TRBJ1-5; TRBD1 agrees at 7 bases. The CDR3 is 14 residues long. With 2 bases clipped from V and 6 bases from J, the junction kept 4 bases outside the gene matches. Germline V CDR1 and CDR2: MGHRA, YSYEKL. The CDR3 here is CASSQLGGRQPQHF. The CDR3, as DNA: TGCGCCAGCAGCCAATTAGGGGGCCGTCAGCCCCAGCATTTT.

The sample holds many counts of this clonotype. CDR3 nucleotide sequence: TGCAGTGCTGCACTGACTAGCGGGAGGACCTCAAATTATTACAATGAGCAGTTCTTC. Encoded protein: CSAALTSGRTSNYYNEQFF. The chain recombines TRBV20-1 with TRBJ2-1, with TRBD2 identical over 13 bases. There are 19 residues in the CDR3. The V gene end was trimmed by 5 bases and the J gene end by 4 bases; junction bases not matched to a gene: 17. Germline V lookup: CDR1 DFQATT, CDR2 SNEGSKA (reference sequence).

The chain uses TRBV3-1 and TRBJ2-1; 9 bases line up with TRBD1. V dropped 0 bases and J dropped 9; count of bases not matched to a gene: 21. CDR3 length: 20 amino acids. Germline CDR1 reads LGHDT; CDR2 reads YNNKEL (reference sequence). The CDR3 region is CASSQELDSPGDRENSEQFF. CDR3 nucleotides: TGTGCCAGCAGCCAAGAGCTAGACTCTCCAGGGGACAGGGAAAATTCTGAGCAGTTCTTC.

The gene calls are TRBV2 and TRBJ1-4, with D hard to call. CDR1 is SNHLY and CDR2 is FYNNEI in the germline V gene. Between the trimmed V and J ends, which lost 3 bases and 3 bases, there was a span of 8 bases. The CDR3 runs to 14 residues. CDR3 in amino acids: CASSDGVANEKLFF. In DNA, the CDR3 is TGTGCCAGCAGTGACGGGGTGGCTAATGAAAAACTGTTTTTT. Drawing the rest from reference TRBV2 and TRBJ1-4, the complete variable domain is EPEVTQTPSHQVTQMGQEVILRCVPISNHLYFYWYRQILGQKVEFLVSFYNNEISEKSEIFDDQFSVERPDGSNFTLKIRSTKLEDSAMYFCASSDGVANEKLFFGSGTQLSVL.

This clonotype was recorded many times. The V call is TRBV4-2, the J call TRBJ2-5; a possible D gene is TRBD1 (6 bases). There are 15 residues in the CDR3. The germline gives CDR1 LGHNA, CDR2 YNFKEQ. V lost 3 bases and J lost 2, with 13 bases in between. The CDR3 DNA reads TGTGCCAGCAGCCAGACCCAGGACAGACAAGAGACCCAGTACTTC. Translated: CASSQTQDRQETQYF.

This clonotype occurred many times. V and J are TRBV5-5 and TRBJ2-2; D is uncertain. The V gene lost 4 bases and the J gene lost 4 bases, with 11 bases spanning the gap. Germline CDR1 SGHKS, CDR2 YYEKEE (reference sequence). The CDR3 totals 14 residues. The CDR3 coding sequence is TGTGCCAGCAGCCTGCAAGGACCCACCGGGGAGCTGTTTTTT. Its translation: CASSLQGPTGELFF.

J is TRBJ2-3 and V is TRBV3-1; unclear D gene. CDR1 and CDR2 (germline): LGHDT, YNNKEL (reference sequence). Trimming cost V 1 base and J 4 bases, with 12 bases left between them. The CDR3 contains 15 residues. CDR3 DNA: TGTGCCAGCAGCCAAGTTCGGTCAGTGGCAGATACGCAGTATTTT. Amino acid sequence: CASSQVRSVADTQYF.

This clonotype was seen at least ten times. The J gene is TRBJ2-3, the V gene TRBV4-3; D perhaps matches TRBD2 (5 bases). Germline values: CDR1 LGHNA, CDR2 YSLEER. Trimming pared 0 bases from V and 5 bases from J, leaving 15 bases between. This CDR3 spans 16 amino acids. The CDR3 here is CASSQDPLRAGDTQYF. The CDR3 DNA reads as TGCGCCAGCAGCCAAGATCCTTTGAGGGCTGGAGATACGCAGTATTTT.

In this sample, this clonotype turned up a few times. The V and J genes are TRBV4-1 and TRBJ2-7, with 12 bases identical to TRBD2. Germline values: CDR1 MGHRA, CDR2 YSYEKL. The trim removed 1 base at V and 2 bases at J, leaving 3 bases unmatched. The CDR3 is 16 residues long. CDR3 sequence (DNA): TGCGCCAGCAGCCAAGTGCGACTAGCGGGAGCCTACGAGCAGTACTTC. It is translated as CASSQVRLAGAYEQYF.

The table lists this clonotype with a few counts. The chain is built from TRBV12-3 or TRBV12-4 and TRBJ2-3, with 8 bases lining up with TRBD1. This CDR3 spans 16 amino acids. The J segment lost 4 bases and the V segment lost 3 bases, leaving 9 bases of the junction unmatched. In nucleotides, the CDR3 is TGTGCCAGCAGTTTCGCGGACAGGGATATGGCAGATACGCAGTATTTT. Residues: CASSFADRDMADTQYF.

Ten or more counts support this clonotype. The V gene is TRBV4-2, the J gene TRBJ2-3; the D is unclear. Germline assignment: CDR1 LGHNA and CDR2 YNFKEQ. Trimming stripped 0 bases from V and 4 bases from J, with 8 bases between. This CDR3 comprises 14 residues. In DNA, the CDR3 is TGTGCCAGCAGCCAAGAGGGAAGGGCAGATACGCAGTATTTT. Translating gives CASSQEGRADTQYF.

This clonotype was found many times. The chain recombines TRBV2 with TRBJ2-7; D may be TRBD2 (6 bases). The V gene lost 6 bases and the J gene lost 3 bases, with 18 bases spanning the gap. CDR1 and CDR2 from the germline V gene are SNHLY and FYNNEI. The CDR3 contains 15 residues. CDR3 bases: TGTGCCAGCAGAGACTCAGTTGGAGGGGTCTACGAGCAGTACTTC. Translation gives CASRDSVGGVYEQYF.

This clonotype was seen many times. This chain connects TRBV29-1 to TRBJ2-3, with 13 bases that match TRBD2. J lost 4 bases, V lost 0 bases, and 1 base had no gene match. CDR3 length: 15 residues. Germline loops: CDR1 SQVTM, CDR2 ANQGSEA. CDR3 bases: TGCAGCGTTGAAGAACTAGCGGGAGGGGCAGATACGCAGTATTTT. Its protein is CSVEELAGGADTQYF.

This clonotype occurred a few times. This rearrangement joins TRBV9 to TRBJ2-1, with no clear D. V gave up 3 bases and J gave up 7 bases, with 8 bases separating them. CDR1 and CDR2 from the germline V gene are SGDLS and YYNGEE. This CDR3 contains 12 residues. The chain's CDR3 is CASSGTLNEQFF. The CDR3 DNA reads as TGTGCCAGCAGCGGAACCCTTAATGAGCAGTTCTTC.

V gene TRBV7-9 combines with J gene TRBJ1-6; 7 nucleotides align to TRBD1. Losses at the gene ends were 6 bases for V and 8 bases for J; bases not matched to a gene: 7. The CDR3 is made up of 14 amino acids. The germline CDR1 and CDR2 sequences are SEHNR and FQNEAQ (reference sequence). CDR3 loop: CASRMTGRDSPLHF. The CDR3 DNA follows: TGTGCCAGCAGAATGACAGGGCGGGATTCACCCCTCCACTTT.

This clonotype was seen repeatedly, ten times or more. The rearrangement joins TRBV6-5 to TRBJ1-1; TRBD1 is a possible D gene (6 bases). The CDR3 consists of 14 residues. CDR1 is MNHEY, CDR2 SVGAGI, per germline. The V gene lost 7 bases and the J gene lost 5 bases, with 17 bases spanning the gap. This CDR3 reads CASTPQGRWTEAFF. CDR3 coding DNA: TGTGCCAGCACCCCCCAGGGGAGGTGGACTGAAGCTTTCTTT.

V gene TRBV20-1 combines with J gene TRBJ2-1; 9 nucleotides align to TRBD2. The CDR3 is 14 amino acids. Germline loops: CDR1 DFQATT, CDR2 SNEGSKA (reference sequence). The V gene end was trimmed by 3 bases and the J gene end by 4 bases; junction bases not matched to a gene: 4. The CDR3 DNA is TGCAGTGCTAGGTCGGGACTAGCATACAATGAGCAGTTCTTC. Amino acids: CSARSGLAYNEQFF.

The CDR3 is CASRDRQGHSTDTQYF. The CDR3, as DNA: TGTGCCAGCAGAGACAGACAGGGACATAGCACAGATACGCAGTATTTT. The J gene is TRBJ2-3, the V gene TRBV28; 7 nucleotides align to TRBD1. This CDR3 contains 16 residues. Germline V CDR1 and CDR2: MDHEN, SYDVKM. Germline trimming cut 6 bases from V and 0 bases from J; bases unmatched to any gene: 9.

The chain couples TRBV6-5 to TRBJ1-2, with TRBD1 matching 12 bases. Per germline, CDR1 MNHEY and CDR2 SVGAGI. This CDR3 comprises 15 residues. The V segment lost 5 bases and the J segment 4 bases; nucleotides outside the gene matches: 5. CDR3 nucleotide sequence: TGTGCCAGCAGTCCCGGGACAGGGGGCGCCTATGGCTACACCTTC. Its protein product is CASSPGTGGAYGYTF.

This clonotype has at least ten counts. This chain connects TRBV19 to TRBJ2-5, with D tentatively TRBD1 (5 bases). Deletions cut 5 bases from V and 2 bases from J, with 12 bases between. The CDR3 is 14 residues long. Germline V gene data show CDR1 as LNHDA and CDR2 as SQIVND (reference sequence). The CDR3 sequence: CASSVTPGQETQYF. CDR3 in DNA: TGTGCCAGTAGTGTGACTCCAGGGCAAGAGACCCAGTACTTC.

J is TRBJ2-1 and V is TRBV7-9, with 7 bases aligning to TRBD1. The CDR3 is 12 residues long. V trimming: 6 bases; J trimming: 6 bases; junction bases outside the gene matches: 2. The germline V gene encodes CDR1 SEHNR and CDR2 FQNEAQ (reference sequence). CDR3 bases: TGTGCCAGCAGGACAGGGTTCAATGAGCAGTTCTTC. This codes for CASRTGFNEQFF.

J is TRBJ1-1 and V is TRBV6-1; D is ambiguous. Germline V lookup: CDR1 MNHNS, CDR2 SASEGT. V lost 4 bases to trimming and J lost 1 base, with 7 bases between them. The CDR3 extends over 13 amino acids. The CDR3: CASSAMGNTEAFF. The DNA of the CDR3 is TGTGCCAGCAGTGCTATGGGGAACACTGAAGCTTTCTTT.

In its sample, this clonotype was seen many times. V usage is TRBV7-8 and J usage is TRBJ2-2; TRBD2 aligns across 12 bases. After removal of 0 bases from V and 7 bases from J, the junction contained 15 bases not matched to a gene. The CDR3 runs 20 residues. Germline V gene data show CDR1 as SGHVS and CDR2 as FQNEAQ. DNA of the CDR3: TGTGCCAGCAGCTTAGCCCCCGAGAGACTAGCGGGAGAGCAGGGCGGGGAGCTGTTTTTT. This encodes CASSLAPERLAGEQGGELFF.

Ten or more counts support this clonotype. The CDR3 spells CASSAAERTGELFF. The DNA for the CDR3 is TGTGCCAGCAGCGCCGCTGAGCGAACCGGGGAGCTGTTTTTT. V usage is TRBV7-2 and J usage is TRBJ2-2; D not certain. Trimming shortened V by 5 bases and J by 5 bases, and 12 bases separated the two germline ends. Per the germline V gene, CDR1 is SGHTA and CDR2 is FQGNSA. The CDR3 is made up of 14 amino acids. Complete variable domain (other parts from reference TRBV7-2 and TRBJ2-2): GAGVSQSPSNKVTEKGKDVELRCDPISGHTALYWYRQSLGQGLEFLIYFQGNSAPDKSGLPSDRFSAERTGGSVSTLTIQRTQQEDSAVYLCASSAAERTGELFFGEGSRLTVL.

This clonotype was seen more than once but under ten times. CDR3 sequence reads: CASSRGQAYEQYF. The CDR3, as DNA: TGTGCCAGCAGCCGGGGCCAAGCCTACGAGCAGTACTTC. The chain joins TRBV14 to TRBJ2-7, with TRBD1 as a possible D gene (5 bases). The CDR3 sequence is 13 residues long. Trimming pared 4 bases from V and 2 bases from J, leaving 9 bases between. Germline CDR1 reads SGHDN; CDR2 reads FVKESK. Based on the CDR3 plus reference TRBV14 and TRBJ2-7, the full variable domain is EAGVTQFPSHSVIEKGQTVTLRCDPISGHDNLYWYRRVMGKEIKFLLHFVKESKQDESGMPNNRFLAERTGGTYSTLKVQPAELEDSGVYFCASSRGQAYEQYFGPGTRLTVT.

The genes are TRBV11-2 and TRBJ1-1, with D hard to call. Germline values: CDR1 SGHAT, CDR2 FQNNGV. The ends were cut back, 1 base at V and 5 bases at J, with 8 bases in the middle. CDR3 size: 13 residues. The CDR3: CASSLGLVTEAFF. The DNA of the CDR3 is TGTGCCAGCAGCTTAGGGCTTGTGACTGAAGCTTTCTTT. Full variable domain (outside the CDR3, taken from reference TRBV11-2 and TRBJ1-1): EAGVAQSPRYKIIEKRQSVAFWCNPISGHATLYWYQQILGQGPKLLIQFQNNGVVDDSQLPKDRFSAERLKGVDSTLKIQPAKLEDSAVYLCASSLGLVTEAFFGQGTRLTVV.

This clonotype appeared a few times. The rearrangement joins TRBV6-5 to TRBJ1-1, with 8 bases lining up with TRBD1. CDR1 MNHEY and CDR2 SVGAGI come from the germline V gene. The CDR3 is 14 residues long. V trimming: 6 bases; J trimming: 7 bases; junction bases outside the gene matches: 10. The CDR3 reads CASRGQVQSLEAFF. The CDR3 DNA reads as TGTGCCAGCAGGGGACAGGTACAGTCCCTTGAAGCTTTCTTT.

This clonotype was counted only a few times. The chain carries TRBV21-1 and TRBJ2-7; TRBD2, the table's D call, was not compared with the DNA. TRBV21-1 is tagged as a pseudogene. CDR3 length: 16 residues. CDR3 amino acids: CASSSKSGRYSYEQYF. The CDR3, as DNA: TGTGCCAGCAGCTCAAAGAGCGGGAGGTATTCCTACGAGCAGTACTTC.

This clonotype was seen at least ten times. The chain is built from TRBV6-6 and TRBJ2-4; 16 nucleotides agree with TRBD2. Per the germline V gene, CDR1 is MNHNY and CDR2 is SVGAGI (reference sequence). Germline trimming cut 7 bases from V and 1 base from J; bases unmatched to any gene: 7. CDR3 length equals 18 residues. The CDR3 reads CASKPGTSGRVAKNIQYF. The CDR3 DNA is TGTGCCAGCAAACCCGGGACTAGCGGGAGGGTGGCCAAAAACATTCAGTACTTC.

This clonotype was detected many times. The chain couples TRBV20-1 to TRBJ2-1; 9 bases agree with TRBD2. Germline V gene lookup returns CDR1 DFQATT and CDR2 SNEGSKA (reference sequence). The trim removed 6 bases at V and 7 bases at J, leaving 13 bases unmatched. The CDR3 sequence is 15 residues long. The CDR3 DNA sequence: TGCAGTGCCATAGCGGGAGCCGGCAGTAGGAATGAGCAGTTCTTC. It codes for CSAIAGAGSRNEQFF.

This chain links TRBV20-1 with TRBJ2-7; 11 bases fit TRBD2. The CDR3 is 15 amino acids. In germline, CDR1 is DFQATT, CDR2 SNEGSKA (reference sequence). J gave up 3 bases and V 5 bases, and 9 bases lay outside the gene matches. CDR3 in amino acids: CSARTSGRTFYEQYF. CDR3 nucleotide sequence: TGCAGTGCTCGTACTAGCGGGAGAACGTTCTACGAGCAGTACTTC.